This T cell receptor (beta chain) was captured in a study of cytomegalovirus exposure and HLA in healthy donors. A multiplex PCR was run with 60 Vbeta primers and 13 Jbeta primers. Clones were sequenced by immunoSEQ multiplex PCR, and TCRdb holds only the in-frame ones, with some missing. This table holds about 240,000 clones, about 86% found once. Germline lookup yields CDR1 SGHNT and CDR2 YYREEE (reference sequence). V shed 4 bases, J shed 8 bases, and the junction held 12 bases outside the gene matches. The CDR3 contains 15 residues. This clonotype was obtained from a woman aged 55-69 years in good health and CMV-seropositive. The V call is TRBV5-4, the J call TRBJ1-3; TRBD1 agrees at 7 bases. The sample comprised PBMCs. The CDR3 loop reads CASSPTTGRSDTIYF. CDR3 nucleotides: TGTGCCAGCAGCCCAACGACAGGGAGGTCCGACACCATATATTTT. Complete variable domain (other parts from reference TRBV5-4 and TRBJ1-3): ETGVTQSPTHLIKTRGQQVTLRCSSQSGHNTVSWYQQALGQGPQFIFQYYREEENGRGNFPPRFSGLQFPNYSSELNVNALELDDSALYLCASSPTTGRSDTIYFGEGSWLTVV.